This entry is about one T cell receptor beta chain. This record comes from a study of technical replicates of blood from a few donors. Sequencing used immunoSEQ multiplex PCR; TCRdb keeps in-frame clones, though not all of them. The sample lists about 88,000 clones, about 90% seen once, with roughly 0.25% in the top ten. The CDR3 length is 12 residues. The ends were cut back, 8 bases at V and 7 bases at J, with 14 bases in the middle. CDR1 and CDR2 (germline): SEHNR, FQNEAQ (reference sequence). Sequencing was carried out using T cells isolated from PBMCs. This receptor was obtained from a human donor in good health. The chain has TRBV7-9 and TRBJ1-2; the D gene is possibly TRBD1 (6 bases). The CDR3 sequence is CASAIGTTGYTF. DNA of the CDR3: TGTGCCAGCGCTATAGGGACAACTGGCTACACCTTC.